This TCR beta chain came from a study of blood T cell repertoires in COVID-19. Using immunoSEQ multiplex PCR, the repertoire was profiled, and TCRdb retains in-frame clones only, with some absent. The data hold 180,000 or so clones, with 75% to 90% observed a single time. The germline gives CDR1 SGDLS, CDR2 YYNGEE. Losses at the gene ends were 6 bases for V and 2 bases for J; bases not matched to a gene: 8. The length of the CDR3 is 15 residues. The chain couples TRBV9 to TRBJ2-3; 8 bases fit TRBD2. This clonotype originated in a woman between 18 and 29 years old who had recovered from COVID-19. Sequenced input: PBMCs or T cells enriched from blood (not recorded which). The CDR3 sequence is CASTLGRATTDTQYF. The CDR3 DNA follows: TGTGCCAGCACCCTCGGGAGGGCCACCACAGATACGCAGTATTTT.